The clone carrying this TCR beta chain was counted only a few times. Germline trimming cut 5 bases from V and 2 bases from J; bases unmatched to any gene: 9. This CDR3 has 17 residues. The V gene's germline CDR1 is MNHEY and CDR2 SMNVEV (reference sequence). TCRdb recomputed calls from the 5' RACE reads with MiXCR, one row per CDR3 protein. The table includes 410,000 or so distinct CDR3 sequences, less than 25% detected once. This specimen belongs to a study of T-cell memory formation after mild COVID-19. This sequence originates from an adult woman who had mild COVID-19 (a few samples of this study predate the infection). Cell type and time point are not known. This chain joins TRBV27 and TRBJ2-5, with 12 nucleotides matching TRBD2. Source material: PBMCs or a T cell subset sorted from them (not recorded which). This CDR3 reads CASSPTSGGNYQETQYF. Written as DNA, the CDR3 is TGTGCCAGCAGTCCGACTAGCGGGGGAAACTATCAAGAGACCCAGTACTTC.